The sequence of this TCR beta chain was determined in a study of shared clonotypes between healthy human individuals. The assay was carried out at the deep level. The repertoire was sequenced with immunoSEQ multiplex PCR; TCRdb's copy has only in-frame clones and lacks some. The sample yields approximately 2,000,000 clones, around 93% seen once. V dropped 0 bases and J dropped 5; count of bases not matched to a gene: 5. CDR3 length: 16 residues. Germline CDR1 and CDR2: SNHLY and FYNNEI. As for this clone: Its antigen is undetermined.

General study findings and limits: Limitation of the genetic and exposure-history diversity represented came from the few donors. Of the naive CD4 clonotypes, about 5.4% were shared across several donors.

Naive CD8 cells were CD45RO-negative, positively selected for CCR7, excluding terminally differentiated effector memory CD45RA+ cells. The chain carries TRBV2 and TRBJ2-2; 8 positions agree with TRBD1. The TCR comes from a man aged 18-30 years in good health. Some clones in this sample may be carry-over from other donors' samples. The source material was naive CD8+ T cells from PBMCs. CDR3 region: CASSEALQGVTGELFF. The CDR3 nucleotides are TGTGCCAGCAGTGAAGCCTTACAGGGGGTTACCGGGGAGCTGTTTTTT. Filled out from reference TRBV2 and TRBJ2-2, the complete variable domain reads EPEVTQTPSHQVTQMGQEVILRCVPISNHLYFYWYRQILGQKVEFLVSFYNNEISEKSEIFDDQFSVERPDGSNFTLKIRSTKLEDSAMYFCASSEALQGVTGELFFGEGSRLTVL.